Sample share makes the clone carrying this TCR beta chain medium-sized. The antigen is undetermined. Tregs were sorted as CD4+CD25+CD127-/low cells. The TRBV12-4/TRBJ1-2 clonotypes were amplified using barcode primers with ligated adaptors. In TCRdb, the multiplex PCR reads were re-called with MiXCR into one record per CDR3 protein. The sample carries about 2,500 distinct CDR3 sequences, 2% to 3% recorded once. The CDR3 consists of 18 residues. The J segment lost 3 bases and the V segment lost 1 base, leaving 11 bases of the junction unmatched. Findings and limits, study-wide: Tumor memory CD4+ T cell TCR gene usage was found to cluster with blood and lymph node memory CD4+ cells and with lymph node naive CD4+ cells. Roughly 14% of tumor Treg sequences matched naive CD4+ cells. Tumor Tregs overlapped most with tumor, then blood, naive CD4+ cells.

The rearrangement joins TRBV12-3 or TRBV12-4 to TRBJ1-2, with 10 bases fitting TRBD1. The TCR was taken from a female donor with breast cancer. Sequencing was carried out using tumor-infiltrating Tregs sorted from the breast tumor. In DNA, the CDR3 is TGTGCCAGCAGTTTAGGAGGGACAGGGGTTTTCTTATACTATGGCTACACCTTC. Amino acid sequence: CASSLGGTGVFLYYGYTF.